Sequencing of this T cell receptor beta chain was carried out in a study of T cell responses to AZD1222 COVID-19 vaccine. The CDR3 length is 18 residues. Germline V CDR1 and CDR2: MGHRA, YSYEKL. With 4 bases removed from V and 4 bases from J, the gap between germline ends came to 24 bases. Method: immunoSEQ multiplex PCR; TCRdb's copy keeps in-frame clones and lacks some. The sample comprises roughly 140,000 clones, 90% to 95% of which are singletons, and around 5.4% rests with the top ten. Study-wide results and caveats: Among AZD1222 vaccinees, only five to seven were seropositive at baseline. A reported finding is that nearly half of spike-specific TCRs target unmutated variant regions.

As concerns this clone: What it recognizes is unknown.

This TCR derives from an adult in good health. This sequence joins TRBV4-1 and TRBJ2-3, with D uncertain. The sequences come from peripheral blood, collected on day 0 of AZD1222 vaccination. As DNA, the CDR3 is TGCGCCAGCAGCCCACAATTCCTCTTGGCAAGGGCCCCAGATACGCAGTATTTT. Translating gives CASSPQFLLARAPDTQYF.